This TCR beta chain was obtained from a study of blood T cell repertoires in COVID-19 (dated by TCRdb to the early 2020s). Regarding the research as a whole: Samples covering the acute and convalescent phases of COVID-19 were provided by collaborators in the United States, Italy and Spain. The material from the prospective study consisted of cDNA or gDNA derived from T cells, B-cell-depleted T cells, or PBMCs. The dataset comprised deeply sampled blood TCRbeta repertoires from subjects exposed to, actively infected with, or recovered from COVID-19. The repertoires were made available in a free public database intended to serve as a resource for research on the immune response to SARS-CoV-2. The samples were drawn from two sources: the first 160 participants of the ongoing ImmuneRACE study, and 1,000 to 1,500 subjects contributed by 6 global collaborators. The sample metadata nearly always contained a de-identified subject ID, COVID-19 status, age in years and sex. Where HLA class I and class II types were available, the types were taken from metadata supplied by the sample provider, not from assay-based typing. Overall study outcomes, separate from this receptor: The quantity of clinical and demographic metadata differed by source and by participant and was supplied without curation.

The collaborating institutions used their own protocols to collect whole blood in K2EDTA tubes. For TCRbeta analysis, collaborator samples were shipped as frozen whole blood, as isolated PBMCs, or as DNA extracted from either sample type. For CDR1 and CDR2, the germline V gene (reference sequence) lists SEHNR and FQNEAQ. The CDR3 runs 14 residues from the cysteine to the phenylalanine. Only the CDR3 DNA is retained, 42 bases long and in frame from the first base. V is pruned by 5 bases and J by 6 bases, leaving 6 bases of the junction without a gene match. Comments on this clone: The target of this receptor is not known. It has no much larger one-base neighbor in the sample; base qualities were not kept.

TCRbeta CDR3 regions were amplified from genomic DNA using the immunoSEQ Assay, a bias-controlled multiplex PCR. Per the original workflow: Nucleated cell counts per sample were estimated from amplification of reference gene primers within the assay. To quantify the absolute abundance of each unique TCRbeta CDR3 rearrangement, sequence reads were collapsed and filtered. For each sample, productive Simpson clonality was calculated as the square root of Simpson's diversity index across productive rearrangements. Entries here come from immuneACCESS through TCRdb and include only in-frame sequences with V and J called. Some clones fail to appear in such tables; in the studies checked, an unresolved V gene covers under half of the shortfall, and the cause of the remainder is unknown. V and J calls and clone size come straight from that table; D and trimming were deduced from the DNA. The sample includes some 87,000 clones, with approximately 80% observed a single time. The top ten hold approximately 24% of the sample.

This TCR was recovered from a human donor in a cohort sampled during active COVID-19. Sequencing input: peripheral blood. The rearrangement combines TRBV7-9 with TRBJ1-1; 10 junctional bases match TRBD1. The nucleotides are TGTGCCAGCAGCCCCAGACAGGGGGCCTCTGAAGCTTTCTTT. This sequence encodes CASSPRQGASEAFF. Extended through the reference TRBV7-9 and TRBJ1-1 proteins, this CDR3 yields the full variable domain: DTGVSQNPRHKITKRGQNVTFRCDPISEHNRLYWYRQTLGQGPEFLTYFQNEAQLEKSRLLSDRFSAERPKGSFSTLEIQRTEQGDSAMYLCASSPRQGASEAFFGQGTRLTVV.